This T cell receptor (beta chain) derives from a study of T cells in women clearing cervical HPV infection (dated by TCRdb to between 2017 and 2018). With regard to the full study: The cases were some 25 women with histologically confirmed HPV16-related CIN3 or worse, and 2 of these cases were invasive cancers. Five blinded duplicates per group were added as quality controls, so that about 60 samples were obtained: approximately 50 participants and about 10 replicates. Nested within Costa Rica's Guanacaste HPV Natural History Study, an exploratory proof-of-principle case-control study compared TCR repertoires across cervical HPV16 outcomes. Since only a few of the women had HLA typing available, the possibility that HLA type was acting as a confounder could not be ruled out. Among cases, blood sampling came a median of roughly 150 days after lesion detection, with an interquartile range of about 80 to 230 days. A median age of approximately 32 years was observed in cases versus roughly 40 in controls, and no significant differences in baseline characteristics were found. The parent cohort enrolled about 9,700 women aged 18 or older in Guanacaste, Costa Rica, in about 1993 to 1994 and followed the women for about 7 years. Blood from cases was collected at the visit at which the lesion was first identified, whereas blood from controls was collected once infection was no longer detected. The controls were 25 women whose single incident HPV16 infection cleared within 12 months with no development of precancer or cancer. Cases were matched to controls by age within five years and by the year the sample was collected. What the research found in general, with its limitations: Cases were distinguished from controls with an estimated AUC of over 0.75 by random forest classifiers combining richness and V gene abundances. TRBV6-7 relative abundance was lower in cases than in controls (approximately 0.1% versus 0.16%; Bonferroni P = 0.0008). T-cell numbers per sample were unknown, so richness differences could reflect varying T-cell content rather than repertoire biology. CIN3+ cases had significantly higher TCR repertoire richness than controls across sequencing depths, but evenness did not differ between the groups. The cross-sectional design could not show whether the associations came before the infection or were a result of it, and neither effector/memory subsets nor HPV-specific T cells were isolated.

Every participant had a single incident cervical HPV16 infection, and prevalent HPV16 infections were excluded. Cervical HPV DNA was detected by MY09/MY11 PCR and genotyped by dot-blot hybridization. Approximately 16 mL of heparinized blood were centrifuged, and the buffy coat was aliquoted, frozen at -30°C, then stored at -80°C. QIAGEN kits were used to extract genomic DNA from buffy coat specimens. TCR beta CDR3 regions were amplified by multiplex PCR using the immunoSEQ assay from an average of 1200 ng genomic DNA per sample. Primer bias was corrected in the assay by using a complete synthetic TCR repertoire to establish an amplification baseline. The amplicons were sequenced using the Illumina platform. Concerning the study's data processing: Error correction of the sequences involved clustering with frequency ratios plus a modified nearest-neighbor algorithm, after which the sequences were analyzed in the immunoSEQ Analyzer using IMGT gene definitions. At each rarefaction depth, TCR richness and evenness were averaged over 20 rarefaction repeats, and samples with fewer sequences than the depth were excluded. V, D and J gene relative abundances were compared between groups with Wilcoxon rank sum tests, applying FDR correction. For the blinded duplicates, the intraclass correlation was 95.6% for TCR richness and averaged 76.4% across roughly 65 gene segments. The immuneACCESS repertoire file appears here via TCRdb, limited to in-frame rearrangements. These files lack a portion of the clones; in checked studies, under half of the deficit traces to unresolved V genes, and the cause of the others is not known. V and J calls and clone size are copied from that table; D and trimming were computed from the DNA. This sample's listing comprises approximately 33,000 clones. Of the sample, about 8.8% is held by the ten largest clones.

CDR3 length: 16 amino acids, cysteine to phenylalanine. The CDR3 was read in part: 39 bases, with the frame set at base 1. The junction shows trimming of 1 base on V and 5 bases on J, and the gene matches do not reach 7 bases of it. As concerns this clone: Its binding antigen is unknown. With the read ending 3 residues before the CDR3 end, the germline J gene is used to fill in that end.

The sample was blood buffy coat. This TCR derives from a woman between 18 and 70 years old with a cervical HPV16 infection that either progressed to CIN3+ or cleared (not recorded which). The chain is made from TRBV12-3 or TRBV12-4 and TRBJ2-4; a stretch of 8 junction bases matches TRBD2. Partial CDR3 DNA: TGTGCCAGCAGTTTAGGAGGGCGCGGGGGGCAAAACATT. Its protein product is CASSLGGRGGQNI. The full-length CDR3 reads as CASSLGGRGGQNIQYF.